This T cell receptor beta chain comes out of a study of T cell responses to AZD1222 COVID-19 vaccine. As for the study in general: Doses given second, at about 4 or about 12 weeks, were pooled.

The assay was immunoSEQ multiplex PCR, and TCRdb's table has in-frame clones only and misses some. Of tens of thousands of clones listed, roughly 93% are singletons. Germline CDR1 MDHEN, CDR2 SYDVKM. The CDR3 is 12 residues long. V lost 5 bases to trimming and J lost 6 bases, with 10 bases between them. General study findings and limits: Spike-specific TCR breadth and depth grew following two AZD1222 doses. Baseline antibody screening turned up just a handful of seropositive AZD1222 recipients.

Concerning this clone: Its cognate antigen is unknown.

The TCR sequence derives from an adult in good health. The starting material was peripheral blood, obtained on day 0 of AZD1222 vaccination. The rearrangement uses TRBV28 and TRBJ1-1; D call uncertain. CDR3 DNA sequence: TGTGCCAGCAGTCCTCTGCGTTCTGAAGCTTTCTTT. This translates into CASSPLRSEAFF.